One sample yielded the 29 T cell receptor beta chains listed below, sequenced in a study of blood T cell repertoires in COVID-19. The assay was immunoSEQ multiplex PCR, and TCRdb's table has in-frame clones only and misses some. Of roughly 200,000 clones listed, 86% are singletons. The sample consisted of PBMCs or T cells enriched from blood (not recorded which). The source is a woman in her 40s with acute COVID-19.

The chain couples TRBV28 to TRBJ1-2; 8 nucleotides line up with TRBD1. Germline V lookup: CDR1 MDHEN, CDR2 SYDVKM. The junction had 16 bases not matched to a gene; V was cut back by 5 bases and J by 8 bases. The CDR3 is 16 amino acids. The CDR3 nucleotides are TGTGCCAGCAGTCCCGGGACAGGTCCCAACTATCGAGGCTACACCTTC. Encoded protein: CASSPGTGPNYRGYTF.

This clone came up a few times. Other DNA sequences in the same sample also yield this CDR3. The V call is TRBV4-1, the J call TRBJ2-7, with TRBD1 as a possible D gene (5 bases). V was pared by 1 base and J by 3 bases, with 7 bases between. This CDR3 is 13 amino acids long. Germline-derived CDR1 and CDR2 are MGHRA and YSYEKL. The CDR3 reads CASSQAQGYEQYF. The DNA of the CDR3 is TGCGCCAGCAGCCAAGCTCAGGGCTACGAGCAGTACTTC.

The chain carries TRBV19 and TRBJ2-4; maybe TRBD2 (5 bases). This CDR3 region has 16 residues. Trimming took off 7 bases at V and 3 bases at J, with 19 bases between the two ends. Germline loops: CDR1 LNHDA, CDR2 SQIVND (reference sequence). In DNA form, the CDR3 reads TGTGCCAGTAACCCCCGAGTGCAAGGAGGCAAAAACATTCAGTACTTC. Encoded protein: CASNPRVQGGKNIQYF.

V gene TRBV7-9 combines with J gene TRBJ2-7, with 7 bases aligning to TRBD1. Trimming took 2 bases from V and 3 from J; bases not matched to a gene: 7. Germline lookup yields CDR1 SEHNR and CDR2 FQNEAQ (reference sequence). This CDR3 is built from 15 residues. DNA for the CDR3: TGTGCCAGCAGCTTATCGCTACAGGGGAACTACGAGCAGTACTTC. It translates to CASSLSLQGNYEQYF.

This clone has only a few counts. The CDR3 bases are TGTGCCAGCAGTGAAGCGGGACAGTTGCGCTACACCTTC. Protein product: CASSEAGQLRYTF. The chain links TRBV6-1 to TRBJ1-2; 7 bases match TRBD1. The junction had 4 bases not matched to a gene; V was cut back by 0 bases and J by 9 bases. Germline assignment: CDR1 MNHNS and CDR2 SASEGT. The CDR3 covers 13 residues.

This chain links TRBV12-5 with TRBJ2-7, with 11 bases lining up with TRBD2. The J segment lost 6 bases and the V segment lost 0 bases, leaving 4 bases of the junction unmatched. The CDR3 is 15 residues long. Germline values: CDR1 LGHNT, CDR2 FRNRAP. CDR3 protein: CASGLVVAGGFEQYF. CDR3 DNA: TGTGCTAGTGGTTTGGTAGTAGCGGGAGGGTTCGAGCAGTACTTC.

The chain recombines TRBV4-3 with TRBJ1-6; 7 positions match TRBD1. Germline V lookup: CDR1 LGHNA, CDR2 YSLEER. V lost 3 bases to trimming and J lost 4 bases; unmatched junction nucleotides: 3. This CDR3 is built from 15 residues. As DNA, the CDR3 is TGCGCCAGCAGCCAGGGACAGTCTTATAATTCACCCCTCCACTTT. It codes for CASSQGQSYNSPLHF.

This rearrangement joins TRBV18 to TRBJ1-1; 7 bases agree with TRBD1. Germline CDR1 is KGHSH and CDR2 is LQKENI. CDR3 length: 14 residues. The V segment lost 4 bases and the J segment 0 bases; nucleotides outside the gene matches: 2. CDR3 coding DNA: TGTGCCAGCTCACGGGACAGATTGAACACTGAAGCTTTCTTT. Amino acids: CASSRDRLNTEAFF.

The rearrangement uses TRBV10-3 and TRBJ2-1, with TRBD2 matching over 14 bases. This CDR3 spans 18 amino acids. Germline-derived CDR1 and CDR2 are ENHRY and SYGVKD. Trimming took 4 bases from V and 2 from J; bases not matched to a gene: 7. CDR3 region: CAISGTSGRTSPYNEQFF. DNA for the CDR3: TGTGCCATCAGTGGGACTAGCGGGAGGACCTCACCCTACAATGAGCAGTTCTTC.

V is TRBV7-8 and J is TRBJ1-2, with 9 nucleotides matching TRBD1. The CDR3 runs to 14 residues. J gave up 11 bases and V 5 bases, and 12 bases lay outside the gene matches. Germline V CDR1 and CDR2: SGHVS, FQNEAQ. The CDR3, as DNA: TGTGCCAGCAGCGCAGGACTTAGACAGGGGGGGTACACCTTC. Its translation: CASSAGLRQGGYTF. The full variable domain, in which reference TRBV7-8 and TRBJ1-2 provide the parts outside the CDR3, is GAGVSQSPRYKVAKRGQDVALRCDPISGHVSLFWYQQALGQGPEFLTYFQNEAQLDKSGLPSDRFFAERPEGSVSTLKIQRTQQEDSAVYLCASSAGLRQGGYTFGSGTRLTVV.

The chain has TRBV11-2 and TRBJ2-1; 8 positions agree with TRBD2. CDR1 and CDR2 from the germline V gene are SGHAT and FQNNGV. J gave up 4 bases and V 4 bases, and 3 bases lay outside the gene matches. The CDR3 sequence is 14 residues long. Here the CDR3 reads CASSWTSLYNEQFF. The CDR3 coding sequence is TGTGCCAGCAGCTGGACTAGCCTATACAATGAGCAGTTCTTC.

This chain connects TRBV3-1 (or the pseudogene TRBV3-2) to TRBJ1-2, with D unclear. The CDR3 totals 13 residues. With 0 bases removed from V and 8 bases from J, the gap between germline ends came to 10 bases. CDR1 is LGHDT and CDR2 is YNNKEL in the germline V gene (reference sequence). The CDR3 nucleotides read TGTGCCAGCAGCCAAGACCGGGCGGGAGGCTACACCTTC. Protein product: CASSQDRAGGYTF.

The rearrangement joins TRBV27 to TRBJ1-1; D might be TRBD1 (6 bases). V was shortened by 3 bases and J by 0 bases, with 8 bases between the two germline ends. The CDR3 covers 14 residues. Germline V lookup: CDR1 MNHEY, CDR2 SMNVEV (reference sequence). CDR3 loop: CASSFGGLNTEAFF. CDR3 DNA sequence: TGTGCCAGCAGTTTCGGGGGGCTGAACACTGAAGCTTTCTTT.

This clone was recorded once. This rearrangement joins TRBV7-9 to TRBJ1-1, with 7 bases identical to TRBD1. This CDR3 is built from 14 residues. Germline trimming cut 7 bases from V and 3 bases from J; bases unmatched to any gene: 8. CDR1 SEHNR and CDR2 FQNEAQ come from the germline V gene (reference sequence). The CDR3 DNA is TGTGCCAGCAACCCCCAGGGGGAGTACACTGAAGCTTTCTTT. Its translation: CASNPQGEYTEAFF. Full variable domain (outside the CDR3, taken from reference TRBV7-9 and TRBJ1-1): DTGVSQNPRHKITKRGQNVTFRCDPISEHNRLYWYRQTLGQGPEFLTYFQNEAQLEKSRLLSDRFSAERPKGSFSTLEIQRTEQGDSAMYLCASNPQGEYTEAFFGQGTRLTVV.

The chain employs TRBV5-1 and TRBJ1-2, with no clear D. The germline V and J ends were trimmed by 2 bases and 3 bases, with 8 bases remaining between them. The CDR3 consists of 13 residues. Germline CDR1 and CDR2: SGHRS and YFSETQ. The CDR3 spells CASSFRGDYGYTF. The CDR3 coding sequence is TGCGCCAGCAGCTTCCGGGGAGACTATGGCTACACCTTC. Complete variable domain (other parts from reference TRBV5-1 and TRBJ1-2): KAGVTQTPRYLIKTRGQQVTLSCSPISGHRSVSWYQQTPGQGLQFLFEYFSETQRNKGNFPGRFSGRQFSNSRSEMNVSTLELGDSALYLCASSFRGDYGYTFGSGTRLTVV.

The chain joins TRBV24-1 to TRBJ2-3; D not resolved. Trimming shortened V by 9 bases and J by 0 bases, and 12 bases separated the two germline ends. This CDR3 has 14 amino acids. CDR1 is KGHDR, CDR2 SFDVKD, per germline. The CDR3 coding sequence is TGTGCCACCGAGCCTGGCGGTAGCACAGATACGCAGTATTTT. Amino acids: CATEPGGSTDTQYF.

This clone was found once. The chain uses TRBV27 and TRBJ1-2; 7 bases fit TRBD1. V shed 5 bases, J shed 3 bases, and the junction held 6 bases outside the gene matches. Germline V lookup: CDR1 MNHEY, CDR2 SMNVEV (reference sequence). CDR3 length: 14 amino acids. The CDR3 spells CASSPLGGDYGYTF. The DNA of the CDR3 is TGTGCCAGCAGTCCTTTAGGGGGCGACTATGGCTACACCTTC.

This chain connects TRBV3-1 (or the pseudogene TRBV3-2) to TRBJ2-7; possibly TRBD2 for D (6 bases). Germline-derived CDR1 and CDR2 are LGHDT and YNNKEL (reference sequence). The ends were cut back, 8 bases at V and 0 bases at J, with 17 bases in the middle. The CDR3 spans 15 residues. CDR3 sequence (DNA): TGTGCCAGCGGACGTACGGGAGCGACCTCCTACGAGCAGTACTTC. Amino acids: CASGRTGATSYEQYF.

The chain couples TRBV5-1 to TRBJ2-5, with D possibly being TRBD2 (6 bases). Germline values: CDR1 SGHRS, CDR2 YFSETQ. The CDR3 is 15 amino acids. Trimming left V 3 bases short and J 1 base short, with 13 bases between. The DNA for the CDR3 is TGCGCCAGCAGCTCCGGGGGAGCGGTCCAAGAGACCCAGTACTTC. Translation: CASSSGGAVQETQYF.

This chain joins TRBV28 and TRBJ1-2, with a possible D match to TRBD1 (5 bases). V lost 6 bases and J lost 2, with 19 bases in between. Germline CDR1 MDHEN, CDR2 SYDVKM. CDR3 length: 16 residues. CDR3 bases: TGTGCCAGCAGCCCCCCGGTGAACAGGCGGAACTATGGCTACACCTTC. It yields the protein CASSPPVNRRNYGYTF.

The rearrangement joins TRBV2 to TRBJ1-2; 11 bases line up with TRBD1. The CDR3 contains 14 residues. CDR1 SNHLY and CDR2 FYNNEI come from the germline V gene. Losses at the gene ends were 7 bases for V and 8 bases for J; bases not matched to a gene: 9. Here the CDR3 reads CASNLRDRGKGYTF. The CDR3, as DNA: TGTGCCAGCAACCTCCGGGACAGGGGGAAAGGCTACACCTTC. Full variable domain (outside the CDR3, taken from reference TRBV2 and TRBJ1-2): EPEVTQTPSHQVTQMGQEVILRCVPISNHLYFYWYRQILGQKVEFLVSFYNNEISEKSEIFDDQFSVERPDGSNFTLKIRSTKLEDSAMYFCASNLRDRGKGYTFGSGTRLTVV.

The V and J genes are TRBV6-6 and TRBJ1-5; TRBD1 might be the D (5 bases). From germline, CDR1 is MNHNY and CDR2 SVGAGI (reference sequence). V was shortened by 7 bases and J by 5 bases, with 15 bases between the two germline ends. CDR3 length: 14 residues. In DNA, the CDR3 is TGTGCCAGCAAGGCGGCAGGGAAATATCAGCCCCAGCATTTT. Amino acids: CASKAAGKYQPQHF.

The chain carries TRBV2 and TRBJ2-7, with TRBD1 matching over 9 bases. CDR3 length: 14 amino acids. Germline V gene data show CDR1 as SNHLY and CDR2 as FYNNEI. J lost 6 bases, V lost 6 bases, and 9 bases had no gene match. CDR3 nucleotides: TGTGCCAGCAGAGGACAGGGGTTAAACGGCGAGCAGTACTTC. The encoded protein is CASRGQGLNGEQYF.

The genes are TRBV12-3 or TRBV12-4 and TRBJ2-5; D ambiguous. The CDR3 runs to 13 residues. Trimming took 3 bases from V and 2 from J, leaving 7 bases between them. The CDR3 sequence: CASSLAVQETQYF. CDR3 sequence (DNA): TGTGCCAGCAGTTTGGCGGTGCAAGAGACCCAGTACTTC.

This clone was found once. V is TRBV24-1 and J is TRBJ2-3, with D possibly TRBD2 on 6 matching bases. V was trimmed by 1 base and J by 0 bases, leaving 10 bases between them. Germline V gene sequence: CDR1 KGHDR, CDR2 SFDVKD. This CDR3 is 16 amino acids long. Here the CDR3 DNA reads TGTGCCACCAGTGATTTCTCCGGGACTAGCACAGATACGCAGTATTTT. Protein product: CATSDFSGTSTDTQYF.

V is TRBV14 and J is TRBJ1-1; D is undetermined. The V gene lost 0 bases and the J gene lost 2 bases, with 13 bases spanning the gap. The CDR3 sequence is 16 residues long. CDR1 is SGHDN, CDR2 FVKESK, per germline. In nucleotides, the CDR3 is TGTGCCAGCAGCCAAGATCTTGGGGAGGGAAACACTGAAGCTTTCTTT. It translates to CASSQDLGEGNTEAFF. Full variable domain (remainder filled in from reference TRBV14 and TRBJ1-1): EAGVTQFPSHSVIEKGQTVTLRCDPISGHDNLYWYRRVMGKEIKFLLHFVKESKQDESGMPNNRFLAERTGGTYSTLKVQPAELEDSGVYFCASSQDLGEGNTEAFFGQGTRLTVV.

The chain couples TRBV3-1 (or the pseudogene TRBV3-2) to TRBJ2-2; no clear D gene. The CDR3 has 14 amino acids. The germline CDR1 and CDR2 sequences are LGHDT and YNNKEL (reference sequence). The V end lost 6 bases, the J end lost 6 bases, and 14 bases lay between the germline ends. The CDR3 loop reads CASRPRSGPGELFF. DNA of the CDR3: TGTGCCAGCAGGCCCCGAAGTGGGCCCGGGGAGCTGTTTTTT.

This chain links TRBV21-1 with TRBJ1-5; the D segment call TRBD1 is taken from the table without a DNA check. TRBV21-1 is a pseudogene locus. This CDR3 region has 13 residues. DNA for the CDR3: TGTGCCCAGGGGGACAGAGAAAATCAGCCCCAGCATTTT. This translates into CAQGDRENQPQHF.

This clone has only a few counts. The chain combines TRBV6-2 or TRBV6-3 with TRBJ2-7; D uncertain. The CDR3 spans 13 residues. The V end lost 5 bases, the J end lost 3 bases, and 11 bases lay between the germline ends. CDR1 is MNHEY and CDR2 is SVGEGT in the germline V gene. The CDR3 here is CASSLSLDYEQYF. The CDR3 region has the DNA TGTGCCAGCAGTCTCTCACTTGACTACGAGCAGTACTTC.